This TCR beta chain was captured in a study of cytomegalovirus exposure and HLA in healthy donors. The CDR3 covers 13 residues. CDR1 and CDR2 from the germline V gene are SGHAT and FQNNGV. Use of 60 Vbeta and 13 Jbeta primers characterized the PCR. Authors' processing steps: Roughly 81 million unique TCR beta chains, roughly 11 million shared, were counted in a later analysis. TCRdb's copy holds only in-frame clones and misses some; the assay was immunoSEQ multiplex PCR. D and trimming come from the DNA, and the V and J calls and clone size come from that table. The sample lists fewer than 150,000 clones, about 80% occurring once. Whole-study findings and limits: Segments of the TCR beta V type were, in most cases, productive about 90% or about 30% of the time in an earlier analysis.

A remark on this clone: The antigen remains unidentified.

J is TRBJ2-1 and V is TRBV11-2, with 8 bases lining up with TRBD2. The specimen sequenced was PBMCs. The sequence was collected from a man aged 25 to 45 in good health and CMV-seronegative. The CDR3 coding sequence is TGTGCTTCCGACGGGGGGGCCTACAATGAGCAGTTCTTC. As protein: CASDGGAYNEQFF.